Only one count was recorded for the clone carrying this TCR beta chain. Its antigen is not known. The junction differs from germline at one of its ends, possibly a read error. This sample is drawn from a study of cytomegalovirus exposure and HLA in healthy donors. The overall study: A prior analysis found roughly 100 million unique TCR beta sequences from some 190 million T cells. Of a few hundred genotyped donors, about 81% clustered with self-reported Caucasian donors.

Notes on the study in general: Presence/absence analyses rested on an assumption that sequencing depth was roughly uniform across donors. The authors later linked a missense DCLRE1C variant to TCR beta V- and J-gene trimming.

The CDR3 has 15 amino acids. From germline, CDR1 is SGDLS and CDR2 YYNGEE. Primers included in the PCR were 60 Vbeta and 13 Jbeta primers. Some clones are missing from TCRdb's copy, which holds only in-frame ones; the method was immunoSEQ multiplex PCR. The sample yields around 130,000 clones, 80% to 90% seen once. This TCR came from a male donor in good health and CMV-seropositive. The chain recombines TRBV9 with TRBJ2-7, with D possibly TRBD2 on 5 matching bases. The sequencing input was PBMCs. The CDR3 spells CASSPRREGPYEQCF. CDR3 DNA: TGTGCCAGCAGCCCACGACGGGAAGGTCCCTACGAGCAGTGCTTC.